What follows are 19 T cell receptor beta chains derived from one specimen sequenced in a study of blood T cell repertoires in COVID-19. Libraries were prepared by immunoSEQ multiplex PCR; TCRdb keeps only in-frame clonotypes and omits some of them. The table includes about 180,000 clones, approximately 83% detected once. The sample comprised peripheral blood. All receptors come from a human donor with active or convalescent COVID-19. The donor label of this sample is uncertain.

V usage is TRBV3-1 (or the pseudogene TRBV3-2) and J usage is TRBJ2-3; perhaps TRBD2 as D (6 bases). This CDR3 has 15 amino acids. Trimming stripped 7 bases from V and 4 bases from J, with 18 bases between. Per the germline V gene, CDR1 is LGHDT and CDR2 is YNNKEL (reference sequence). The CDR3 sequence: CASTLVGPGADTQYF. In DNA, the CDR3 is TGTGCCAGCACCCTAGTAGGCCCGGGGGCAGATACGCAGTATTTT.

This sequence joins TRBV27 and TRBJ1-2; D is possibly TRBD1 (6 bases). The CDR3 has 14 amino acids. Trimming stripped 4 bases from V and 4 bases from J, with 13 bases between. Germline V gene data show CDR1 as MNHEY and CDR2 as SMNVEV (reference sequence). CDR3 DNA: TGTGCCAGCAGTTCCTACAGGGATGGCTATGGCTACACCTTC. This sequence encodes CASSSYRDGYGYTF.

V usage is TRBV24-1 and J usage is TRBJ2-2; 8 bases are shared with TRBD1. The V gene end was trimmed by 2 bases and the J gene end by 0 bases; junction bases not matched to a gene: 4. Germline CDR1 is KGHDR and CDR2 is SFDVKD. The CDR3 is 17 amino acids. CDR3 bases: TGTGCCACCAGTGATTCCCGGACAGGGACGAACACCGGGGAGCTGTTTTTT. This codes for CATSDSRTGTNTGELFF.

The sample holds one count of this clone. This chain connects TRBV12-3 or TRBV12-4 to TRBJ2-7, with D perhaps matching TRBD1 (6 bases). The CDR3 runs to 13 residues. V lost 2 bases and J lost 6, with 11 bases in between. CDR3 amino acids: CASSLRDTGEQYF. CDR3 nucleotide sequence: TGTGCCAGCAGTTTAAGGGACACTGGCGAGCAGTACTTC.

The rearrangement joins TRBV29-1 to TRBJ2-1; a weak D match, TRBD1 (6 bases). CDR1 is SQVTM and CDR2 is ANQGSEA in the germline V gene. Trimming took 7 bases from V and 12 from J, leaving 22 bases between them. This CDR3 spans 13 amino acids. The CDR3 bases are TGCAGCGCCGTCCCGGGACACTTAACGGGGCAGTTCTTC. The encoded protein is CSAVPGHLTGQFF.

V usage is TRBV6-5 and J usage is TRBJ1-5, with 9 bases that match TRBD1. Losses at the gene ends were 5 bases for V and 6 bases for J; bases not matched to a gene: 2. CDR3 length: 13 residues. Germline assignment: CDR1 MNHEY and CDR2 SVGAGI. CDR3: CASSTDRGQPQHF. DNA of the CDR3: TGTGCCAGCAGTACGGACAGGGGTCAGCCCCAGCATTTT.

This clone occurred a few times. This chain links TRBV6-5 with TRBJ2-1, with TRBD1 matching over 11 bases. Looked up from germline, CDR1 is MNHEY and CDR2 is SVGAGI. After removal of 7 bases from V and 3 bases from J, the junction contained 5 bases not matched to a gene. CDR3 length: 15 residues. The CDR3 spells CASTAGQGVYNEQFF. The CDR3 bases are TGTGCCAGCACCGCGGGACAGGGGGTCTACAATGAGCAGTTCTTC.

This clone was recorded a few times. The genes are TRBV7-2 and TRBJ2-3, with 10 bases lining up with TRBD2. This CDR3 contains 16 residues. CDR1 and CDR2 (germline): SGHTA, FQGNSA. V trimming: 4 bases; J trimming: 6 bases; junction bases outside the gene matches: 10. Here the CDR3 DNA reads TGTGCCAGCAGCTCCGGGACTAGCGAAGAATGGGATACGCAGTATTTT. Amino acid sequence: CASSSGTSEEWDTQYF.

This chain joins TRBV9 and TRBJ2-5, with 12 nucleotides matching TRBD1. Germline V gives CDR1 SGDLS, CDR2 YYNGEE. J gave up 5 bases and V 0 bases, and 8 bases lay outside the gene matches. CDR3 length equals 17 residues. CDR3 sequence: CASSVGVRDRGPETQYF. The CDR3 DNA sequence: TGTGCCAGCAGCGTAGGGGTAAGGGACAGGGGGCCGGAGACCCAGTACTTC. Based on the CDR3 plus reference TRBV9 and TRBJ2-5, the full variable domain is DSGVTQTPKHLITATGQRVTLRCSPRSGDLSVYWYQQSLDQGLQFLIQYYNGEERAKGNILERFSAQQFPDLHSELNLSSLELGDSALYFCASSVGVRDRGPETQYFGPGTRLLVL.

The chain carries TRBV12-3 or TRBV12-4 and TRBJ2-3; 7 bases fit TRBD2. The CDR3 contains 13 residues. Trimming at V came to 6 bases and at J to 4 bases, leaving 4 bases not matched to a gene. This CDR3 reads CASRWGGADTQYF. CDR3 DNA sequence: TGTGCCAGCAGGTGGGGGGGGGCAGATACGCAGTATTTT.

The CDR3 spells CASSRGSGTTNEKLFF. CDR3 bases: TGTGCCAGTAGTAGGGGTTCCGGGACAACTAATGAAAAACTGTTTTTT. The chain links TRBV19 to TRBJ1-4; D not resolved. The CDR3 is made up of 16 amino acids. Per germline, CDR1 LNHDA and CDR2 SQIVND (reference sequence). The V and J ends lost 4 bases and 0 bases respectively, with 12 bases between them.

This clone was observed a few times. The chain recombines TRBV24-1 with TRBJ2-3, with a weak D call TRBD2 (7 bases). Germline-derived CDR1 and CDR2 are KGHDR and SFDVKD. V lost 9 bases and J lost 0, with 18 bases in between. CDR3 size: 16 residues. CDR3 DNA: TGTGCCACCGCTGCCCCCGGGGGGCCTAGCACAGATACGCAGTATTTT. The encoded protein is CATAAPGGPSTDTQYF.

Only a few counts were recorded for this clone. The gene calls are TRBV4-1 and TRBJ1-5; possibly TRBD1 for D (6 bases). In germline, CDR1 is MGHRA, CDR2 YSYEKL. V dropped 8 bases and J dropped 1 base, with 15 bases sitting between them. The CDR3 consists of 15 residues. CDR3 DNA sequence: TGCGCCAGCGGACGTGGGGGGGGCAGCAATCAGCCCCAGCATTTT. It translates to CASGRGGGSNQPQHF.

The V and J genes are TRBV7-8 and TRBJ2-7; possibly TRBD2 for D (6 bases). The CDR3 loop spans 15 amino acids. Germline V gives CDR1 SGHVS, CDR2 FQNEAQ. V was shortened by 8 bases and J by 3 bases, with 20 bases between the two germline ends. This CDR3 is CASGTPGTWGYEQYF. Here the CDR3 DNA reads TGTGCCAGCGGCACACCCGGGACTTGGGGCTACGAGCAGTACTTC. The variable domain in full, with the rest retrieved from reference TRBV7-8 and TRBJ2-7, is GAGVSQSPRYKVAKRGQDVALRCDPISGHVSLFWYQQALGQGPEFLTYFQNEAQLDKSGLPSDRFFAERPEGSVSTLKIQRTQQEDSAVYLCASGTPGTWGYEQYFGPGTRLTVT.

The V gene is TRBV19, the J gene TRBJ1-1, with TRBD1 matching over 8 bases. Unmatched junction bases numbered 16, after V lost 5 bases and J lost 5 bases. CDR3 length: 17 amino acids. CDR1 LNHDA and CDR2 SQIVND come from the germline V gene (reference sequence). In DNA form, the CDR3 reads TGTGCCAGTAGTTTTCGGACAGGGCCTTCGTCGAGTACTGAAGCTTTCTTT. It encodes CASSFRTGPSSSTEAFF.

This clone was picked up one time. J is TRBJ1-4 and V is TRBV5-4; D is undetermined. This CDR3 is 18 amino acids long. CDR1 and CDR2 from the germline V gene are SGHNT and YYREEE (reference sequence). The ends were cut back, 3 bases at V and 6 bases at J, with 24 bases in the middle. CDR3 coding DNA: TGTGCCAGCAGCTCCTCGCTCGGCTCGGGAACTATCGATGAAAAACTGTTTTTT. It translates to CASSSSLGSGTIDEKLFF.

The CDR3 here is CASSSQGAGETQYF. CDR3 nucleotide sequence: TGCGCCAGCAGCTCTCAGGGGGCTGGAGAGACCCAGTACTTC. V and J are TRBV5-1 and TRBJ2-5, with 8 bases aligning to TRBD1. J was trimmed by 4 bases and V by 3 bases; bases with no gene match: 5. CDR3 length: 14 amino acids. Germline V gene sequence: CDR1 SGHRS, CDR2 YFSETQ.

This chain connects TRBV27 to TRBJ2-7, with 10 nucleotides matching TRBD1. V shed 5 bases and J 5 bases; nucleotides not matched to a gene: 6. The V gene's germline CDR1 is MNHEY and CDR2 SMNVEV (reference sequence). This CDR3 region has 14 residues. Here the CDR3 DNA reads TGTGCCAGCAGTCTCAGGGACAGGGGTCACGAGCAGTACTTC. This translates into CASSLRDRGHEQYF.

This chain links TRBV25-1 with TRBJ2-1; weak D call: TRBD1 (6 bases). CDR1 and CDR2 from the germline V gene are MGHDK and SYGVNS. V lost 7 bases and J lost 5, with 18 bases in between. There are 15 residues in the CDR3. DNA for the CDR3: TGTGCCAGCACCCCTGGGGGCCTACTAAACAATGAGCAGTTCTTC. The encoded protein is CASTPGGLLNNEQFF.